A selection of T cell receptor beta chains follows, all from one sample in a study of blood T cell repertoires in COVID-19. The data were produced by immunoSEQ multiplex PCR, yet TCRdb's version contains in-frame clones alone and is incomplete. The data hold about 59,000 clones, with about 76% observed a single time. Sequenced sample: peripheral blood. These receptor sequences come from a woman aged 80 or older with active or convalescent COVID-19. Both conserved end residues are part of each CDR3. D genes are given only for firm matches. Not every row has a clone size; where given, it reads once, few, many or a size class.

TRBV6-1	NA	TRBD2	18	TRBJ2-3	TGTGCCAGCAGTGAACTCCACGGGGGGATGGGCTTGGCAGATACGCAGTATTTT	CASSELHGGMGLADTQYF
TRBV7-7	many	NA	14	TRBJ2-2	TGTGCCAGCAGCCTTCAGGGGAGTACCGGGGAGCTGTTTTTT	CASSLQGSTGELFF
TRBV15	few	TRBD1	15	TRBJ1-2	TGTGCCACCAGCCCCCAGGGACAGGGTTCCGATGGCTACACCTTC	CATSPQGQGSDGYTF
TRBV4-2	NA	TRBD1	17	TRBJ1-4	TGTGCCAGCAGCCAAGATGGGACAGGGGGTACTAATGAAAAACTGTTTTTT	CASSQDGTGGTNEKLFF
TRBV2	NA	TRBD1	16	TRBJ1-6	TGTGCCAGCAGTGAAGCTCTAACAGGGGTCGGATCACCCCTCCACTTT	CASSEALTGVGSPLHF
TRBV7-9	few	TRBD1	12	TRBJ1-2	TGTGCCAGCAGCTTAACAGGGGTTGGCTACACCTTC	CASSLTGVGYTF
TRBV28	NA	TRBD2	15	TRBJ2-2	TGTGCCAGCAGTTTGGCGGCTAGCGGTTCCGGGGAGCTGTTTTTT	CASSLAASGSGELFF
TRBV7-2	few	TRBD1	16	TRBJ2-5	TGTGCCAGCAGCTTATTCCCCAGGGGGCTCCAAGAGACCCAGTACTTC	CASSLFPRGLQETQYF
TRBV5-4	NA	TRBD1	16	TRBJ1-2	TGTGCCAGCAGCTTGGTACCCCTAGACAGGGGGGCTGGCTACACCTTC	CASSLVPLDRGAGYTF
TRBV3-1/TRBV3-2	NA	TRBD2	15	TRBJ2-1	TGTGCCAGCACCCTAACTAGCGGGGGGAAAGATGAGCAGTTCTTC	CASTLTSGGKDEQFF
TRBV4-1	NA	NA	15	TRBJ1-4	TGCGCCAGCAGCCAAGATTGGTGGGCTAACGAAAAACTGTTTTTT	CASSQDWWANEKLFF
TRBV5-4	NA	NA	16	TRBJ2-5	TGTGCCGTTCAAGGCACGGCGGGGCGAAAACAAGAGACCCAGTACTTC	CAVQGTAGRKQETQYF
TRBV6-6	NA	NA	12	TRBJ1-4	TGTGCCAGCAGTCCGGGGAATGAAAAACTGTTTTTT	CASSPGNEKLFF
TRBV7-6	NA	NA	16	TRBJ2-5	TGTGCCAGCAGTCTCGGACCGGGATCAATCAAAGAGACCCAGTACTTC	CASSLGPGSIKETQYF
TRBV5-6	once	NA	19	TRBJ2-1	TGTGCCAGCAGCTTGTTTCGCGGGGTGGTAATGCGTTCTGCGGATGAGCAGTTCTTC	CASSLFRGVVMRSADEQFF
TRBV7-2	once	TRBD2	15	TRBJ2-3	TGTGCCAGCAGCGCAAGCGGGGGGGCCCAAGATACGCAGTATTTT	CASSASGGAQDTQYF
TRBV5-6	NA	TRBD1	13	TRBJ2-7	TGTGCCAGCAGCTGGGGACAGCCCTACGAGCAGTACTTC	CASSWGQPYEQYF
TRBV9	NA	NA	16	TRBJ2-3	TGTGCCAGCAGCGTAGAGGGGGCAGGGGGGACAGATACGCAGTATTTT	CASSVEGAGGTDTQYF
TRBV4-3	NA	TRBD2	15	TRBJ2-3	TGCGCCAGCAGCCCCTCTAGCGGGGGCACAGATACGCAGTATTTT	CASSPSSGGTDTQYF
TRBV14	NA	TRBD2	15	TRBJ2-2	TGTGCCAGCAGCCCGGGACTAGCGGGGACCGGGGAGCTGTTTTTT	CASSPGLAGTGELFF
TRBV19	NA	TRBD1	16	TRBJ2-4	TGTGCCAGTAGTACCGCACGACAGGGTTTACAAGGGATTCAGTACTTC	CASSTARQGLQGIQYF
TRBV5-6	few	TRBD2	14	TRBJ2-1	TGTGCCAGCAGCTTGCGGACTAGCATCCGGGAGCAGTTCTTC	CASSLRTSIREQFF
TRBV18	NA	NA	14	TRBJ2-1	TGTGCCAGCTCACCAATTACCGGGTACAATGAGCAGTTCTTC	CASSPITGYNEQFF
TRBV15	NA	NA	16	TRBJ2-1	TGTGCCACCAGCAAAAAGAGCCGGGGGGCCGACAATGAGCAGTTCTTC	CATSKKSRGADNEQFF
TRBV9	NA	NA	16	TRBJ2-3	TGTGCCAGCAGCCCACTATGGGCAGGGGGGACAGATACGCAGTATTTT	CASSPLWAGGTDTQYF
TRBV5-6	NA	TRBD1	16	TRBJ1-3	TGTGCCAGCAGCTGGATGGACAGGGGCAATGGAAACACCATATATTTT	CASSWMDRGNGNTIYF
TRBV6-5	NA	TRBD2	15	TRBJ2-3	TGTGCCAGCGAACTGTGGCGGGGGGCCACAGATACGCAGTATTTT	CASELWRGATDTQYF
TRBV4-1	NA	NA	16	TRBJ2-1	TGCGCCAGCAGCCAAGTTCCGCGGGTCTCCTACAATGAGCAGTTCTTC	CASSQVPRVSYNEQFF
TRBV5-1	NA	TRBD1	15	TRBJ1-2	TGCGCCAGCAGCTTGGCTCAGGGGGCGTTCTATGGCTACACCTTC	CASSLAQGAFYGYTF
TRBV25-1	once	NA	15	TRBJ2-1	TGTGCCAGCTCGGACGGGGGTTTGTCCTACAATGAGCAGTTCTTC	CASSDGGLSYNEQFF
TRBV3-1/TRBV3-2	NA	NA	16	TRBJ2-2	TGTGCCAGCAGCCACTATCAACTCGACAGCACCGGGGAGCTGTTTTTT	CASSHYQLDSTGELFF
TRBV10-3	NA	NA	14	TRBJ1-5	TGTGCCATCAGGGGTCCGGGATCGGATCAGCCCCAGCATTTT	CAIRGPGSDQPQHF
TRBV3-1/TRBV3-2	NA	TRBD1	14	TRBJ1-6	TGTGCCAGCAGCCCTACAGGGGGTTTTTCACCCCTCCACTTT	CASSPTGGFSPLHF
TRBV2	few	NA	12	TRBJ2-3	TGTGCCAGCGTTCGGGGGAAAGATACGCAGTATTTT	CASVRGKDTQYF
TRBV7-9	NA	TRBD1	14	TRBJ1-6	TGTGCCAGCAAGACAGGGGGCGCGAATTCACCCCTCCACTTT	CASKTGGANSPLHF
TRBV7-9	once	TRBD2	12	TRBJ2-1	TGTGCCAGCGGGACTAGCGGGGGTGAGCAGTTCTTC	CASGTSGGEQFF
TRBV12-3/TRBV12-4	NA	NA	12	TRBJ1-2	TGTGCCAGCACCCAGTCGGGGTATGGCTACACCTTC	CASTQSGYGYTF
TRBV5-1	NA	NA	14	TRBJ2-5	TGCGCCAGCAGCTGGGACACTACACAAGAGACCCAGTACTTC	CASSWDTTQETQYF
TRBV6-5	NA	NA	15	TRBJ1-5	TGTGCCAGCAAAGGGGCAGGGAAGGGCAATCAGCCCCAGCATTTT	CASKGAGKGNQPQHF
TRBV5-8	NA	TRBD2	15	TRBJ2-7	TGTGCCAGCATTATTAGCGGGGGCTACACCTACGAGCAGTACTTC	CASIISGGYTYEQYF
TRBV10-3	NA	TRBD1	13	TRBJ1-1	TGTGCCATCTCACAGGGGGAGGGGACTGAAGCTTTCTTT	CAISQGEGTEAFF